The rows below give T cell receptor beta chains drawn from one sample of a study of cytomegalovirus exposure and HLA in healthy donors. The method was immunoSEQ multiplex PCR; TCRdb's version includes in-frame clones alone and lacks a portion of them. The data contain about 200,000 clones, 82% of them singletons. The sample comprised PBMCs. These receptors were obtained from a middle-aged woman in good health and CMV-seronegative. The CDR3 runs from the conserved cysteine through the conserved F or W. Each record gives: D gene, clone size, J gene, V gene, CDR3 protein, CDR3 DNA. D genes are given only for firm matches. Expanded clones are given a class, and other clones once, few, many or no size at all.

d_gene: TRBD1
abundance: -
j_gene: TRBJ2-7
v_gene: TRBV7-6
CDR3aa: CASSPRQGRGSKQYF
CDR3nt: TGTGCCAGCAGCCCACGACAGGGCCGGGGATCGAAGCAGTACTTC

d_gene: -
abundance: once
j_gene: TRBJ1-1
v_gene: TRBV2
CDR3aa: CASSDRAEAFF
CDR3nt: TGTGCCAGCAGTGACCGCGCTGAAGCTTTCTTT

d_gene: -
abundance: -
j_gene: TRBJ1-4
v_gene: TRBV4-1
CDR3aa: CASSQGLNEKLFF
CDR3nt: TGCGCCAGCAGCCAAGGACTGAATGAAAAACTGTTTTTT

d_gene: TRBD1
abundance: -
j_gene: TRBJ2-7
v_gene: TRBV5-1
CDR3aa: CASSPGTGGSYEQYF
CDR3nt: TGCGCCAGCAGCCCCGGGACAGGGGGCTCCTACGAGCAGTACTTC

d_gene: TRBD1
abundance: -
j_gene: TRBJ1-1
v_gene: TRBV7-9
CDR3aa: CASSLAVTGLNTEAFF
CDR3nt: TGTGCCAGCAGCTTAGCGGTGACAGGGTTGAACACTGAAGCTTTCTTT

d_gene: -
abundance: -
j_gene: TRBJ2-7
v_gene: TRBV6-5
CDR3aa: CASSPGSSYEQYF
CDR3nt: TGTGCCAGCAGCCCAGGATCTTCCTACGAGCAGTACTTC

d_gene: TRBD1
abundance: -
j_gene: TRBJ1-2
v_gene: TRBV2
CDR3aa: CASSGDSGYGYTF
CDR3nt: TGTGCCAGCAGCGGGGACAGCGGGTATGGCTACACCTTC

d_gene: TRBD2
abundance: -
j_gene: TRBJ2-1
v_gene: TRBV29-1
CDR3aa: CSFIGTSGRYNEQFF
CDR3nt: TGCAGCTTTATTGGGACTAGCGGGAGGTACAATGAGCAGTTCTTC

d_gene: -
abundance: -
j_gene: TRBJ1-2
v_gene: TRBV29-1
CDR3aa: CSAREDLGGYTF
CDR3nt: TGCAGCGCCAGGGAGGACCTGGGGGGCTACACCTTC

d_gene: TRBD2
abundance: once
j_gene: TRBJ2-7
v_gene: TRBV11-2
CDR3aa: CASSSARGGRDGYEQYF
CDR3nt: TGTGCCAGCAGCTCAGCGAGGGGCGGGAGGGATGGGTACGAGCAGTACTTC

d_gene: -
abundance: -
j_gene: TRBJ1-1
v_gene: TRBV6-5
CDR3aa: CASSYTRDFGTEAFF
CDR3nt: TGTGCCAGCAGTTACACGAGGGACTTTGGGACTGAAGCTTTCTTT

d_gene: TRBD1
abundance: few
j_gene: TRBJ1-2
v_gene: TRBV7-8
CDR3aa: CASSLAGQPYGYTF
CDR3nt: TGTGCCAGCAGCTTAGCGGGACAGCCATATGGCTACACCTTC

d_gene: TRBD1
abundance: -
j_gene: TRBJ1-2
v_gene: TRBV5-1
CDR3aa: CASSLGLTGRHYGYTF
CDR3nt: TGCGCCAGCAGCTTGGGCCTGACAGGGAGGCACTATGGCTACACCTTC

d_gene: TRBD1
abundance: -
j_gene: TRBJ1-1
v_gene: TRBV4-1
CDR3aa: CASSHYLQGLNTEAFF
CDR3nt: TGCGCCAGCAGCCATTATCTACAGGGGCTGAACACTGAAGCTTTCTTT

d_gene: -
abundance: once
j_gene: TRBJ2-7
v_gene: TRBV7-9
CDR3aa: CASSSQIEQYF
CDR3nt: TGTGCCAGCAGCTCACAAATCGAGCAGTACTTC

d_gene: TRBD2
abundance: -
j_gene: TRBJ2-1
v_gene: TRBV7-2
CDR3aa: CASSLTSGRSGEQFF
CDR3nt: TGTGCCAGCAGCTTAACTAGCGGGAGATCTGGTGAGCAGTTCTTC

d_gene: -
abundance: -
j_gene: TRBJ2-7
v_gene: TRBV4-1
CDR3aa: CASSRGDTFFSEQYF
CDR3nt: TGCGCCAGCAGCCGAGGGGACACCTTCTTCTCCGAGCAGTACTTC